This paragraph reports one TCR beta chain. This clone's antigen is unknown. Base qualities are not provided; no much larger clone lies one nucleotide away. This sample is part of a study of T cell repertoires in cytomegalovirus infection (dated by TCRdb to about 2019). Study-level background: The peptide stimulations were aimed at well-studied HLA-B-restricted epitopes as well as recently identified HLA-C-restricted CMV epitopes, whose presentation resists viral immunomodulation. The HLA type of each donor mattered for the analysis, because public TCR beta signatures pointed to carriage of CMV infection along with the matching HLA type.

Sequencing took place on an Illumina HiSeq 1500. In TCRdb, the public reads were trimmed at Q25 with fastp and aligned with MiXCR, with productive beta chains retained. Every CDR3 protein is listed once, alongside the most common genes and DNA of its rows. This sample has some 800,000 distinct CDR3 sequences in its table, and around 29% of those were observed once. Clones ranked in the top ten supply 13% of the sample. The intended sense of this specimen's treatment or condition label: in vitro stimulation with specific CMV peptide epitopes to enrich CMV-specific T cells. Relative to germline, V is missing 5 bases and J is missing 4 bases, with 11 bases of the junction outside any gene match. Reading from cysteine to phenylalanine, the CDR3 counts 18 amino acids. The entry retains the CDR3 DNA only, 54 bases that are in frame from base 1. Via the germline V gene, CDR1 is MNHEY and CDR2 SVGEGT. Broad study findings and their caveats: Cumulative frequency of public TCR beta family members discriminated carriers of CMV infection plus the relevant HLA type in this cohort and an independent approximately 400-donor cohort. The ex vivo response was dominated by HLA-C-restricted CMV-specific TCR beta clonotypes, which also provided the single most frequent clonotype in two of eight donors.

This clonotype originated in a human donor in good health (CMV status not recorded). Some clones in this sample may be carry-over from other donors' samples. Specimen: cultured CD8+ T cells from PBMCs, collected from culture after CMV antigen stimulation. The rearrangement combines TRBV6-2 or TRBV6-3 with TRBJ2-3; 14 nucleotides in the junction match TRBD2. The nucleotide sequence is given as TGTGCCAGCAGTCTCTTGACTAGCGGGGGGGCCTTGTCAGATACGCAGTATTTT. It specifies CASSLLTSGGALSDTQYF.